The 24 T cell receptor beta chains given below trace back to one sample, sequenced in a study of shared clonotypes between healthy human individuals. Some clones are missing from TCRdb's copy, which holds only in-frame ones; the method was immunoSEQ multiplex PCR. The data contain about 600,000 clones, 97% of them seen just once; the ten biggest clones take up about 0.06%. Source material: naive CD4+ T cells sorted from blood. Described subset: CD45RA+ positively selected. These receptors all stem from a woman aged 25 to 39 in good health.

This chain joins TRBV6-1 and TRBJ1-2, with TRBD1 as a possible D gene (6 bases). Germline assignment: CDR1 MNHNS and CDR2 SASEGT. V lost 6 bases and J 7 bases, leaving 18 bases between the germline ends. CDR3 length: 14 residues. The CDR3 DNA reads TGTGCCAGCAGAGGTGATATGGGGGCCCGTGGCTACACCTTC. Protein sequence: CASRGDMGARGYTF.

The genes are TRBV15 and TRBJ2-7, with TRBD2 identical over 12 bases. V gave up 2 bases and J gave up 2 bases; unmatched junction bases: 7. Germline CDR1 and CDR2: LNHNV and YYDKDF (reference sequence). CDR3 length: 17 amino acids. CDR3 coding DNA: TGTGCCACCAGCAGACCCACACTAGCGGGAGGACCCTACGAGCAGTACTTC. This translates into CATSRPTLAGGPYEQYF.

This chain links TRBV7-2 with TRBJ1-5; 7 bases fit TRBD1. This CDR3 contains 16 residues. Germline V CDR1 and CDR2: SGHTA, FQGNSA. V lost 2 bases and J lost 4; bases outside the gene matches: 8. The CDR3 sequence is CASSLRTGSRNQPQHF. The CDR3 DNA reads TGTGCCAGCAGCTTACGGACAGGATCGAGAAATCAGCCCCAGCATTTT.

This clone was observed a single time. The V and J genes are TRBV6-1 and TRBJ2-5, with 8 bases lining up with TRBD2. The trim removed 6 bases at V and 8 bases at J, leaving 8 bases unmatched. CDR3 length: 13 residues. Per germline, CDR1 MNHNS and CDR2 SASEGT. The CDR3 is CASRQLAEQTQYF. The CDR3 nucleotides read TGTGCCAGCAGGCAACTAGCGGAACAAACCCAGTACTTC.

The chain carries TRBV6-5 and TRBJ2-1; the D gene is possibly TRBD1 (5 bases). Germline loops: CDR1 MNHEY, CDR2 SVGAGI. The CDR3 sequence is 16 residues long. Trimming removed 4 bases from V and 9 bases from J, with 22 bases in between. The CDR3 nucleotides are TGTGCCAGCAGTTCCTACAGGACACGAGCTACAATTGAGCAGTTCTTC. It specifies CASSSYRTRATIEQFF.

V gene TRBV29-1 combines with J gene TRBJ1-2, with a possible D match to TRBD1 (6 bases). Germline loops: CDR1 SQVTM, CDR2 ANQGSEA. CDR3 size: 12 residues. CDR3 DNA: TGCAGTGGGACGACAGGAAGCTATGGCTACACCTTC. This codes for CSGTTGSYGYTF.

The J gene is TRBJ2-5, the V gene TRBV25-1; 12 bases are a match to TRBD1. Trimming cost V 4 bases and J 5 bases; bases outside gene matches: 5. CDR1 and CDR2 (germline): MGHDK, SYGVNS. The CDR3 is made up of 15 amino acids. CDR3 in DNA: TGTGCCAGCAGTGCCGGGACAGGGGGCAGGGAGACCCAGTACTTC. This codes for CASSAGTGGRETQYF. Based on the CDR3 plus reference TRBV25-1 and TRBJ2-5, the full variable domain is EADIYQTPRYLVIGTGKKITLECSQTMGHDKMYWYQQDPGMELHLIHYSYGVNSTEKGDLSSESTVSRIRTEHFPLTLESARPSHTSQYLCASSAGTGGRETQYFGPGTRLLVL.

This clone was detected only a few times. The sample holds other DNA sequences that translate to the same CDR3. CDR3 coding DNA: TGTGCCAGCAGTGAGTTCACTGAAGCTTTCTTT. This codes for CASSEFTEAFF. This chain joins TRBV2 and TRBJ1-1, with unresolved D. V shed 3 bases and J shed 4 bases, with 3 bases lying between them. This CDR3 has 11 amino acids. Germline CDR1 reads SNHLY; CDR2 reads FYNNEI.

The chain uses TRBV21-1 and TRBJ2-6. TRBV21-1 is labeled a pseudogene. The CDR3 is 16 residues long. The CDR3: CASIPTESQGSNVLTF. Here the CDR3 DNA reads TGTGCCAGCATCCCCACCGAATCCCAAGGGTCCAACGTCCTGACTTTC.

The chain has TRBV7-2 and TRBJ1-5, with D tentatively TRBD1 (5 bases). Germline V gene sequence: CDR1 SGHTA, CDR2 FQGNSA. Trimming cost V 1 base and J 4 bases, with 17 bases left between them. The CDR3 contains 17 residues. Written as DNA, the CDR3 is TGTGCCAGCAGCTTAGTCAGGTACGGGACGGATAATCAGCCCCAGCATTTT. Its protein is CASSLVRYGTDNQPQHF. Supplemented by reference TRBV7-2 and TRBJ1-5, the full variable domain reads GAGVSQSPSNKVTEKGKDVELRCDPISGHTALYWYRQSLGQGLEFLIYFQGNSAPDKSGLPSDRFSAERTGGSVSTLTIQRTQQEDSAVYLCASSLVRYGTDNQPQHFGDGTRLSIL.

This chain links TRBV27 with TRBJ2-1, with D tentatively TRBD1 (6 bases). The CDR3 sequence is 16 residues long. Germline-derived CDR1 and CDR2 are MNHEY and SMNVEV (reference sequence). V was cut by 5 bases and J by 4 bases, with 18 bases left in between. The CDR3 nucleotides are TGTGCCAGCAGTGCCCCCTGGGGGCTTTGGTACAATGAGCAGTTCTTC. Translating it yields CASSAPWGLWYNEQFF.

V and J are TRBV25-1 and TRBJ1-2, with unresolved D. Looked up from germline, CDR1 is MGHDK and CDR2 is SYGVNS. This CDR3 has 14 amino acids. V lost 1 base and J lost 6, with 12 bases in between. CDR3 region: CASSESQPGHGYTF. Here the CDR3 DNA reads TGTGCCAGCAGTGAATCGCAACCTGGGCATGGCTACACCTTC.

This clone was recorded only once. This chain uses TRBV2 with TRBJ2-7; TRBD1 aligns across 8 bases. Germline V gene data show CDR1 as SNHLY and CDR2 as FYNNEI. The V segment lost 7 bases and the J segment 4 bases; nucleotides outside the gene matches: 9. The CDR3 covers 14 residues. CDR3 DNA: TGTGCCAGCACCCGTGGGCAGGGGGCATACGAGCAGTACTTC. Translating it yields CASTRGQGAYEQYF.

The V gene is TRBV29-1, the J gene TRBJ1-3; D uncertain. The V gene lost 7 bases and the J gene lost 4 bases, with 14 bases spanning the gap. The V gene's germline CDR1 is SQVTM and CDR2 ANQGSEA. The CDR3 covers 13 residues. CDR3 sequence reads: CSAEVTVGNTIYF. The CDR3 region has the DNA TGCAGCGCCGAGGTGACGGTCGGAAACACCATATATTTT.

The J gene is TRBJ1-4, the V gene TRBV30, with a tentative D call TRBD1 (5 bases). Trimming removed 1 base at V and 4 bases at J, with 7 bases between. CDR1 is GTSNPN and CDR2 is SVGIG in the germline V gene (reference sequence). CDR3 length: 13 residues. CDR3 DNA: TGTGCCTGGAGTGAGGGACTTAATGAAAAACTGTTTTTT. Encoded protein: CAWSEGLNEKLFF.

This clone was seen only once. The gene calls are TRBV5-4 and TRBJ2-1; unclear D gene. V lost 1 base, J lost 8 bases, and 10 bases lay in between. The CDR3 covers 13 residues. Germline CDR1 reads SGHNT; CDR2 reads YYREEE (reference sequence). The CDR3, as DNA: TGTGCCAGCAGCTTGAACCAAGCCGATGAGCAGTTCTTC. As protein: CASSLNQADEQFF.

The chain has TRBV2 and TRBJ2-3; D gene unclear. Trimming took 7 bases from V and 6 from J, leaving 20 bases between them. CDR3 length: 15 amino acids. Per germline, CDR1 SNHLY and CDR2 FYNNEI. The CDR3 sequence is CASMTRGRIRDTQYF. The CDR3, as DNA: TGTGCCAGCATGACTCGAGGTCGGATAAGGGATACGCAGTATTTT.

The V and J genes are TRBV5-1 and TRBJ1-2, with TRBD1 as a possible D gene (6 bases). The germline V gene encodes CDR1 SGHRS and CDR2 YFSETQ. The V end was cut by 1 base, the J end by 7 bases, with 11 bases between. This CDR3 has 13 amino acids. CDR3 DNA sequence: TGCGCCAGCAGCTTGTACAGGGCACTTGGCTACACCTTC. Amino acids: CASSLYRALGYTF.

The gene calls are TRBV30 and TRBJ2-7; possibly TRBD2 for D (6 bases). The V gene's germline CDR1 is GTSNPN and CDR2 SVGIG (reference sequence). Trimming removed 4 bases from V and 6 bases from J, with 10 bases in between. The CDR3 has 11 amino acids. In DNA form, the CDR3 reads TGTGCCTGGAACTTGGGGGGCGAGCAGTACTTC. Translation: CAWNLGGEQYF.

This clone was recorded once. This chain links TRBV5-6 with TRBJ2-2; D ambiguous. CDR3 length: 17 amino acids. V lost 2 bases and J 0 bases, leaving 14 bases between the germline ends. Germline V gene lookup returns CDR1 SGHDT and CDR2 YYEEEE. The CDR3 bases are TGTGCCAGCAGCTTTGATCAGATAAGTACGAACACCGGGGAGCTGTTTTTT. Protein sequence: CASSFDQISTNTGELFF.

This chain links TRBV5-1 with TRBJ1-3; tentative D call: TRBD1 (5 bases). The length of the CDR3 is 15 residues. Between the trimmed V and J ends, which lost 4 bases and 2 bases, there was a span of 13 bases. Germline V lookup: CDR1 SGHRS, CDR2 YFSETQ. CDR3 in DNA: TGCGCCAGCAGCAAGGGACCAGGCGCTGGAAACACCATATATTTT. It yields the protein CASSKGPGAGNTIYF.

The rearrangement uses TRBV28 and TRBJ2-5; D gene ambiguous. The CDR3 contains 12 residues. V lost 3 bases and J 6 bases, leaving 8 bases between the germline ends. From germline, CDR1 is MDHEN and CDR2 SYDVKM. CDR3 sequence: CASSLVKKTQYF. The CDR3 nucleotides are TGTGCCAGCAGTTTGGTAAAGAAGACCCAGTACTTC. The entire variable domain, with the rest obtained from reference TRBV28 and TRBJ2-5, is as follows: DVKVTQSSRYLVKRTGEKVFLECVQDMDHENMFWYRQDPGLGLRLIYFSYDVKMKEKGDIPEGYSVSREKKERFSLILESASTNQTSMYLCASSLVKKTQYFGPGTRLLVL.

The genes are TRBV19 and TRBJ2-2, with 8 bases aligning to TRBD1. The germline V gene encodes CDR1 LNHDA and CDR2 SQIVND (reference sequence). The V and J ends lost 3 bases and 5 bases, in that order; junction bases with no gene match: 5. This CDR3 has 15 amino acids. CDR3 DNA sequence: TGTGCCAGTAGTATCCGGACAGGGTGGACCGGGGAGCTGTTTTTT. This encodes CASSIRTGWTGELFF.

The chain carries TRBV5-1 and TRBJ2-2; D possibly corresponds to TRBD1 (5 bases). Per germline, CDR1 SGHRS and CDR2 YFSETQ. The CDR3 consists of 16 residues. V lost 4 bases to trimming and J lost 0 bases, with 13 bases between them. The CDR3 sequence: CASSPSRTTNTGELFF. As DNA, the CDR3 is TGCGCCAGCAGCCCGTCCCGGACAACGAACACCGGGGAGCTGTTTTTT.